Sequencing of this T cell receptor beta chain was carried out in a study of blood T cell repertoires in COVID-19. Study context: The cDNA or gDNA used as material had been derived from T cells, B-cell-depleted T cells, or PBMCs.

The repertoire was sequenced with immunoSEQ multiplex PCR; TCRdb's copy has only in-frame clones and lacks some. The profile covers about 260,000 clones, with about 90% appearing a single time and approximately 2.3% taken by the ten largest. Germline V gene lookup returns CDR1 SGHTA and CDR2 FQGTGA. V lost 4 bases, J lost 7 bases, and 14 bases lay in between. This CDR3 is built from 15 residues. The chain employs TRBV7-3 and TRBJ1-6; possible D gene TRBD1, 5 bases. The TCR was taken from a woman in her fifties or sixties with acute or convalescent COVID-19. Sequences were obtained from peripheral blood. CDR3 sequence (DNA): TGTGCCAGCAGCTCCGGGACGGGAGGGAATTCACCCCTCCACTTT. Amino acids: CASSSGTGGNSPLHF.